This passage covers 14 T cell receptor beta chains from one sample sequenced in a study of cytomegalovirus exposure and HLA in healthy donors. The PCR had 60 Vbeta and 13 Jbeta primers. Measured with immunoSEQ multiplex PCR; TCRdb has only the in-frame clones, and not every one. This sample carries 100,000 or so clones, 65% to 85% of them seen once, and the ten largest clones take roughly 2%. The sequenced sample was PBMCs. The receptors derive from a middle-aged woman in good health and CMV-seronegative.

This clone was found once. The CDR3 reads CASSFTGFLTDTQYF. CDR3 nucleotides: TGTGCCAGCAGCTTTACGGGATTCCTTACAGATACGCAGTATTTT. V gene TRBV7-9 combines with J gene TRBJ2-3; a weak D match, TRBD2 (5 bases). Per germline, CDR1 SEHNR and CDR2 FQNEAQ (reference sequence). The CDR3 consists of 15 residues. The germline V and J ends were trimmed by 3 bases and 3 bases, with 13 bases remaining between them. The full variable domain, in which reference TRBV7-9 and TRBJ2-3 provide the parts outside the CDR3, is DTGVSQNPRHKITKRGQNVTFRCDPISEHNRLYWYRQTLGQGPEFLTYFQNEAQLEKSRLLSDRFSAERPKGSFSTLEIQRTEQGDSAMYLCASSFTGFLTDTQYFGPGTRLTVL.

The sample holds a few counts of this clone. The chain carries TRBV7-8 and TRBJ2-1; TRBD2 agrees at 11 bases. The CDR3 extends over 16 amino acids. CDR1 is SGHVS and CDR2 is FQNEAQ in the germline V gene. Trimming at V came to 5 bases and at J to 4 bases, leaving 7 bases not matched to a gene. The CDR3 DNA is TGTGCCAGCAGCCGGAGAGGGACTAGCGGATACAATGAGCAGTTCTTC. Its protein product is CASSRRGTSGYNEQFF. Together with reference TRBV7-8 and TRBJ2-1, the CDR3 gives the full variable domain: GAGVSQSPRYKVAKRGQDVALRCDPISGHVSLFWYQQALGQGPEFLTYFQNEAQLDKSGLPSDRFFAERPEGSVSTLKIQRTQQEDSAVYLCASSRRGTSGYNEQFFGPGTRLTVL.

V is TRBV10-1 and J is TRBJ1-6, with 8 bases fitting TRBD1. Looked up from germline, CDR1 is WNHNN and CDR2 is SYGVQD (reference sequence). The CDR3 is 15 residues long. The junction had 16 bases not matched to a gene; V was cut back by 8 bases and J by 13 bases. The CDR3 protein is CASPKPGTGVWPLHF. CDR3 in DNA: TGCGCCAGCCCTAAACCCGGGACAGGTGTGTGGCCCCTCCACTTT.

The chain recombines TRBV7-2 with TRBJ2-5; 10 bases match TRBD2. Germline trimming cut 1 base from V and 2 bases from J; bases unmatched to any gene: 7. The CDR3 runs 17 residues. Germline V gene data show CDR1 as SGHTA and CDR2 as FQGNSA. CDR3 loop: CASSLGISGGSQETQYF. In nucleotides, the CDR3 is TGTGCCAGCAGCTTAGGAATTAGCGGGGGGTCTCAAGAGACCCAGTACTTC.

The chain combines TRBV18 with TRBJ1-1; D remains unclear. Germline V gives CDR1 KGHSH, CDR2 LQKENI. V lost 4 bases and J lost 3, with 9 bases in between. The CDR3 sequence is 13 residues long. The CDR3: CASSLIPDTEAFF. The CDR3 DNA sequence: TGTGCCAGCTCACTAATTCCGGACACTGAAGCTTTCTTT.

This clone showed up just a few times. The chain carries TRBV13 and TRBJ1-2; 9 bases are a match to TRBD1. Looked up from germline, CDR1 is PRHDT and CDR2 is FYEKMQ (reference sequence). V lost 7 bases to trimming and J lost 1 base; unmatched junction nucleotides: 10. The CDR3 covers 16 residues. CDR3 DNA: TGTGCCAGCAAGGTACGCGGGACAGGGATTAACTATGGCTACACCTTC. Translation: CASKVRGTGINYGYTF.

The DNA of the CDR3 is TGTGCCAGCAGCTTAGCCGGGGGTTCTGGCTACACCTTC. Translation gives CASSLAGGSGYTF. J is TRBJ1-2 and V is TRBV7-9, with a tentative D call TRBD1 (5 bases). Germline V CDR1 and CDR2: SEHNR, FQNEAQ (reference sequence). The CDR3 is 13 residues long. V gave up 0 bases and J gave up 7 bases, with 9 bases separating them. Supplemented by reference TRBV7-9 and TRBJ1-2, the full variable domain reads DTGVSQNPRHKITKRGQNVTFRCDPISEHNRLYWYRQTLGQGPEFLTYFQNEAQLEKSRLLSDRFSAERPKGSFSTLEIQRTEQGDSAMYLCASSLAGGSGYTFGSGTRLTVV.

This clone was found a few times. The chain links TRBV27 to TRBJ1-2; unclear D gene. CDR1 MNHEY and CDR2 SMNVEV come from the germline V gene (reference sequence). CDR3 length: 13 residues. Trimming pared 0 bases from V and 8 bases from J, leaving 10 bases between. CDR3 region: CASSLSGSGGYTF. The DNA for the CDR3 is TGTGCCAGCAGTTTATCTGGGAGTGGAGGCTACACCTTC.

The chain carries TRBV9 and TRBJ2-1; D is uncertain. Germline values: CDR1 SGDLS, CDR2 YYNGEE. The CDR3 is 13 amino acids. V was clipped by 4 bases and J by 8 bases, with 13 bases between them. The CDR3 protein is CASSPQPSDEQFF. The CDR3 DNA reads as TGTGCCAGCAGCCCTCAGCCGAGCGATGAGCAGTTCTTC.

This rearrangement joins TRBV6-5 to TRBJ2-2; TRBD1 agrees at 8 bases. Germline V gives CDR1 MNHEY, CDR2 SVGAGI. V gave up 2 bases and J gave up 7 bases; unmatched junction bases: 3. The CDR3 is made up of 14 amino acids. In DNA, the CDR3 is TGTGCCAGCAGTTACGGACAGGGAAGCGGGGAGCTGTTTTTT. Translation gives CASSYGQGSGELFF.

The V call is TRBV4-2, the J call TRBJ1-5, with TRBD1 matching 7 bases. The CDR3 has 18 amino acids. The germline CDR1 and CDR2 sequences are LGHNA and YNFKEQ. The ends lost 1 base at V and 1 base at J; junction bases unmatched: 10. Written as DNA, the CDR3 is TGTGCCAGCAGCCAAGTTTTTTCGGGACAGACAAGCAATCAGCCCCAGCATTTT. This translates into CASSQVFSGQTSNQPQHF.

This clone was counted a single time. The chain combines TRBV19 with TRBJ1-2; TRBD1 is a possible D gene (6 bases). The germline V gene encodes CDR1 LNHDA and CDR2 SQIVND (reference sequence). V was pared by 5 bases and J by 5 bases, with 15 bases between. The CDR3 has 14 residues. The CDR3 DNA reads as TGTGCCAGTAGTCCCTTGGGGGGGGCTTATGGCTACACCTTC. It encodes CASSPLGGAYGYTF.

This clone was counted a few times. Here the CDR3 DNA reads TGTGCCAGCAGCCGCAGGGATACCTACACCGGGGAGCTGTTTTTT. As protein: CASSRRDTYTGELFF. V usage is TRBV9 and J usage is TRBJ2-2; a possible D gene is TRBD1 (5 bases). Per the germline V gene, CDR1 is SGDLS and CDR2 is YYNGEE. The CDR3 is 15 residues long. The V gene lost 4 bases and the J gene lost 3 bases, with 13 bases spanning the gap.

This chain joins TRBV27 and TRBJ2-7; possibly TRBD1 for D (6 bases). The CDR3 length is 16 residues. From germline, CDR1 is MNHEY and CDR2 SMNVEV (reference sequence). Trimming cost V 7 bases and J 4 bases, with 23 bases left between them. CDR3 sequence reads: CASTPLGTGRVYEQYF. The CDR3 nucleotides read TGTGCCAGCACCCCGTTGGGAACAGGGAGAGTATACGAGCAGTACTTC.